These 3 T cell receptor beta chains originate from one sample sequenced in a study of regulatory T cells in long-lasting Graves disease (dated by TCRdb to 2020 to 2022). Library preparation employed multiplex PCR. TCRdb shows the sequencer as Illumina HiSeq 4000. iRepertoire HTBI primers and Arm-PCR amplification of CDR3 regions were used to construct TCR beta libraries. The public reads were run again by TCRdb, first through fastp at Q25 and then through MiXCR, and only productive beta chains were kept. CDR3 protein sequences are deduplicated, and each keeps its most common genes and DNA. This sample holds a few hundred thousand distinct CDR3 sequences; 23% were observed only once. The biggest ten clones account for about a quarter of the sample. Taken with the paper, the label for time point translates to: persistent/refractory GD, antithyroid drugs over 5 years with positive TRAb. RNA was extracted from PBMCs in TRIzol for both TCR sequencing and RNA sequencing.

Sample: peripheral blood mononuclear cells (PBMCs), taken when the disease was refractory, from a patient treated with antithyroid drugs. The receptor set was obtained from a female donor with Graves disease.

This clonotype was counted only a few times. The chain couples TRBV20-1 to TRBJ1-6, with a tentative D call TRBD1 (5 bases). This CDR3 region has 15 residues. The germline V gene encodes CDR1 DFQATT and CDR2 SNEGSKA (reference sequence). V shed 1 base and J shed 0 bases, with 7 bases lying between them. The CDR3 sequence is CSARGQGSYNSPLHF. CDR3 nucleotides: TGCAGTGCTAGAGGGCAGGGCTCCTATAATTCACCCCTCCACTTT.

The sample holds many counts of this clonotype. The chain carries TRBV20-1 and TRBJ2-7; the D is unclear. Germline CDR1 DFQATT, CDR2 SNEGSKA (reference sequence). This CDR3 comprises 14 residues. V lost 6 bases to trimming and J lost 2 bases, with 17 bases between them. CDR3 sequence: CSALDPLKAYEQYF. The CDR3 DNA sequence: TGCAGTGCCCTCGACCCTTTGAAGGCCTACGAGCAGTACTTC.

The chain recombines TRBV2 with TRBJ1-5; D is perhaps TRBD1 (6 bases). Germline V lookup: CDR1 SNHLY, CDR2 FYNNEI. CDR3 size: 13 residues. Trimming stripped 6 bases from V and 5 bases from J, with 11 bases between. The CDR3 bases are TGTGCCAGCAGGCAGGGGACTTATCAGCCCCAGCATTTT. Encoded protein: CASRQGTYQPQHF.